This T cell receptor beta chain came from a study of cytomegalovirus exposure and HLA in healthy donors. General study findings and limits: Indistinguishability led to the exclusion of some V segments, TRBV6-2 and TRBV6-3 included.

To note about this clone: Its target is unknown.

This CDR3 is built from 15 residues. The germline gives CDR1 MNHNS, CDR2 SASEGT. Trimming cost V 5 bases and J 0 bases, with 13 bases left between them. The PCR had 60 Vbeta and 13 Jbeta primers. The method was immunoSEQ multiplex PCR; TCRdb's version includes in-frame clones alone and lacks a portion of them. In the table there are about 150,000 clones, approximately 73% of which are singletons. This clonotype was obtained from a woman aged 18-35 years in good health and CMV-seronegative. The V and J genes are TRBV6-1 and TRBJ1-1; D might be TRBD1 (6 bases). Sequencing input: PBMCs. The CDR3 loop is CASSNYRAMNTEAFF. In DNA, the CDR3 is TGTGCCAGCAGTAACTACAGGGCGATGAACACTGAAGCTTTCTTT.